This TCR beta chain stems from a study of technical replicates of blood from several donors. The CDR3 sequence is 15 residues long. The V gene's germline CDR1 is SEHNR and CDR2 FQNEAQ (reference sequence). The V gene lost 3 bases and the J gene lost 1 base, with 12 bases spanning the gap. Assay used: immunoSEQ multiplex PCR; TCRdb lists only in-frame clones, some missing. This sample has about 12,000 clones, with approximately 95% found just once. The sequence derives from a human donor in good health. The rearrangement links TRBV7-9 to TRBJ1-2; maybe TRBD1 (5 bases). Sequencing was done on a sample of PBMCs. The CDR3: CASSFDSSFNYGYTF. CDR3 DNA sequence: TGTGCCAGCAGCTTCGACAGTTCCTTTAACTATGGCTACACCTTC.